Here is one TCR beta chain with its context. The CDR3 length is 17 residues. Germline V lookup: CDR1 MNHNY, CDR2 SVGAGI (reference sequence). Losses at the gene ends were 5 bases for V and 7 bases for J; bases not matched to a gene: 13. TCRdb's table, derived via immunoSEQ multiplex PCR, lists solely in-frame clones and lacks some. Among under 200,000 clones, roughly 84% were seen once, and the ten largest hold about a sixth. Clinical history reported by participants formed the basis on which cohorts were assigned. Cohort 3 recovery required two negative PCRs, clearance, or symptom resolution. This entry comes from a study of blood T cell repertoires in COVID-19.

The rearrangement joins TRBV6-6 to TRBJ2-1; 11 nucleotides align to TRBD2. Sequencing used PBMCs or T cells enriched from blood (not recorded which). The receptor was derived from a man between 60 and 75 years old who had recovered from COVID-19. CDR3 nucleotides: TGTGCCAGCAGTCCAAGGAAAATAGCGGGGGGGATAAATGAGCAGTTCTTC. As protein: CASSPRKIAGGINEQFF.